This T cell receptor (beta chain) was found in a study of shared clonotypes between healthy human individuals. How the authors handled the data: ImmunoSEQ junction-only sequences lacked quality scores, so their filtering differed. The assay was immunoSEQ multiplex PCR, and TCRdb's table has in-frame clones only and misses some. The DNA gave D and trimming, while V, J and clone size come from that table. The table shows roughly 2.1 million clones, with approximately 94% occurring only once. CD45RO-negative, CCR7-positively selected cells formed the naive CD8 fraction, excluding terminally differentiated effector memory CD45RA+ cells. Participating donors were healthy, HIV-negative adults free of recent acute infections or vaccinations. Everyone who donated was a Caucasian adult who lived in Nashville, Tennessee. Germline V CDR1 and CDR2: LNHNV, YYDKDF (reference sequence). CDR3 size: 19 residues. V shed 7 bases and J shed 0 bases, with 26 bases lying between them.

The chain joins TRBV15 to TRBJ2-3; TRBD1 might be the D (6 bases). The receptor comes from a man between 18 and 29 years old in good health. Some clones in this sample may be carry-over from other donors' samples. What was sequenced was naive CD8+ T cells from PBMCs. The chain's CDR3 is CATTALAGAYYSSTDTQYF. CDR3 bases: TGTGCCACCACCGCGCTAGCAGGGGCCTACTACTCTAGCACAGATACGCAGTATTTT.